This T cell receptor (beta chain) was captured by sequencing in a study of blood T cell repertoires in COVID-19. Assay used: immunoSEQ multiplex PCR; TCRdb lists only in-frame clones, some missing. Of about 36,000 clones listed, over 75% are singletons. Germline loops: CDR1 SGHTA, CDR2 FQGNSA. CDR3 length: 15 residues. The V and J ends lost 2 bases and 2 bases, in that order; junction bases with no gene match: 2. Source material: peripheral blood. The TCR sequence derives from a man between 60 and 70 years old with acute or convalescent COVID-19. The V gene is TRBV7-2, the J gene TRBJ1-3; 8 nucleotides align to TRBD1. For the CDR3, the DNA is TGTGCCAGCAGCTTAAAACAGGGGGCTGGAAACACCATATATTTT. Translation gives CASSLKQGAGNTIYF.